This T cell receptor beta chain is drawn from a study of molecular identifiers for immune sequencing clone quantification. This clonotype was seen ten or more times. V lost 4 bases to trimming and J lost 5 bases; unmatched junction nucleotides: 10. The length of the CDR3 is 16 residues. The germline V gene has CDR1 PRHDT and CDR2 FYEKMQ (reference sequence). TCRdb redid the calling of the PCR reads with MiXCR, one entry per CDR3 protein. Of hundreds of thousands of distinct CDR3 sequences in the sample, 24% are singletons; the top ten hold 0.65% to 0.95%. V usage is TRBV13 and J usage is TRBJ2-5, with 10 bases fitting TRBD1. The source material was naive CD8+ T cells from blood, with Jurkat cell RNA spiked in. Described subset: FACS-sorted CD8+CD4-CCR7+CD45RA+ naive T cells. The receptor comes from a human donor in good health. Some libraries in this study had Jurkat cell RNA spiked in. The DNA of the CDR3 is TGTGCCAGCAGCTCCCCTCGGACAGGGGGATGGGAGACCCAGTACTTC. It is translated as CASSSPRTGGWETQYF. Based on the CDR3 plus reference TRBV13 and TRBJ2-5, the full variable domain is AAGVIQSPRHLIKEKRETATLKCYPIPRHDTVYWYQQGPGQDPQFLISFYEKMQSDKGSIPDRFSAQQFSDYHSELNMSSLELGDSALYFCASSSPRTGGWETQYFGPGTRLLVL.